The clone carrying this T cell receptor (beta chain) has at least ten counts. Its matching antigen is unknown. The data stem from a study of Graves' ophthalmopathy and Graves' hyperthyroidism. Study in general: Blood was drawn at initial diagnosis, before any treatment. Overall study results and limits: Among expanded thyroid clonotypes above 0.001 frequency, most also occurred in blood.

The TCR beta CDR3 regions underwent amplification from RNA transcripts. HTBI-primed RT-PCR formed the first round, and a multiplex PCR formed the second. TCRdb redid the calling of the multiplex PCR reads with MiXCR, one entry per CDR3 protein. The table lists roughly 700,000 distinct CDR3 sequences, about 44% of them singletons. Clinicians diagnosed using symptoms, serum thyroxine, TRAb, thyroid ultrasound and orbital computed tomography. In germline, CDR1 is LNHNV, CDR2 YYDKDF (reference sequence). The CDR3 is 16 residues long. The V end was cut by 0 bases, the J end by 12 bases, with 20 bases between.

V gene TRBV15 combines with J gene TRBJ2-2, with D perhaps matching TRBD1 or TRBD2 (5 bases each). Specimen: peripheral blood. This TCR was sampled from an adult man with Graves' ophthalmopathy. This CDR3 is CATSRDAGTATRQLFF. The CDR3 DNA is TGTGCCACCAGCAGAGACGCCGGGACCGCGACCAGGCAGCTGTTTTTT.